A selection of T cell receptor beta chains follows, all from one sample in a study of T cell changes during pregnancy in multiple sclerosis. The assay was immunoSEQ multiplex PCR, and TCRdb's table has in-frame clones only and misses some. The repertoire consists of some 43,000 clones, with roughly 90% occurring once and the leading ten covering 1.3% to 1.5%. Sequencing used peripheral blood, obtained in the first trimester of pregnancy. The receptors shown here come from a female donor in good health, enrolled as a control in a pregnancy study. Each CDR3 is given with its conserved first and last residue. Fields, in order: V gene, D gene, clone size, J gene, CDR3 DNA, CDR3 protein. The D gene is left open where the match is weak. Not all rows give a size; the values are once, few, many and, for expanded clones, a class.

V: TRBV7-2; D: TRBD1; size: .; J: TRBJ1-4; DNA: TGTGCCAGCAGCCTATGGACAGGGGAAAATGAAAAACTGTTTTTT; CDR3: CASSLWTGENEKLFF
V: TRBV27; D: TRBD2; size: .; J: TRBJ2-3; DNA: TGTGCCCGCAAAGGACTGGGACTAGCGGGAGAGTGGGGCACAGATACGCAGTATTTT; CDR3: CARKGLGLAGEWGTDTQYF
V: TRBV2; D: .; size: .; J: TRBJ2-2; DNA: TGTGCCAGCGGAGGGGACACCGGGGAGCTGTTTTTT; CDR3: CASGGDTGELFF
V: TRBV28; D: .; size: few; J: TRBJ2-7; DNA: TGTGCCAGCAGTGCGAACTACGAGCAGTACTTC; CDR3: CASSANYEQYF
V: TRBV2; D: TRBD1; size: few; J: TRBJ1-4; DNA: TGTGCCAGCACCATGGGACAGGGGAATGAAAAACTGTTTTTT; CDR3: CASTMGQGNEKLFF
V: TRBV5-1; D: .; size: .; J: TRBJ1-2; DNA: TGCGCCAGCAGGGCAGGGGCGGGTGATGGCTACACCTTC; CDR3: CASRAGAGDGYTF
V: TRBV5-4; D: TRBD1; size: .; J: TRBJ1-4; DNA: TGTGCCAGCAGCTACGGGACAGGGTTAGAAAAACTGTTTTTT; CDR3: CASSYGTGLEKLFF
V: TRBV19; D: .; size: .; J: TRBJ1-3; DNA: TGTGCCACCAAACCCGTCGGGGACTCTGGAAACACCATATATTTT; CDR3: CATKPVGDSGNTIYF
V: TRBV28; D: .; size: .; J: TRBJ1-1; DNA: TGTGCCAGCAGTTGGGCAGGGAGGCTTGAAGCTTTCTTT; CDR3: CASSWAGRLEAFF
V: TRBV28; D: TRBD2; size: .; J: TRBJ2-7; DNA: TGTGCCAGCAGTCTAGGGACTAGCGACTCCTACGAGCAGTACTTC; CDR3: CASSLGTSDSYEQYF
V: TRBV7-3; D: .; size: .; J: TRBJ2-3; DNA: TGTGCCAGCAGCCCAGGCTTTGCAGATACGCAGTATTTT; CDR3: CASSPGFADTQYF